Shown below are 2 T cell receptor beta chains from a single sample sequenced in a study of early T cells in non-severe SARS-CoV-2 infection. TCRdb passed the 5' RACE reads through MiXCR, listing each CDR3 protein once. This repertoire shows 55,000 to 75,000 distinct CDR3 sequences, 12% found once; its top ten account for around 3.8%. Sequenced material: whole blood. Receptor source: an adult who was a healthcare worker with PCR-confirmed SARS-CoV-2 infection or an uninfected control (not recorded which).

This chain joins TRBV12-3 or TRBV12-4 and TRBJ2-1; 7 positions agree with TRBD2. V was clipped by 8 bases and J by 4 bases; unmatched bases: 20. This CDR3 region has 18 residues. The CDR3 nucleotides are TGTGCCAGCTGCGTGGGGTGGGGTCCGGCGGGAGAGTACAATGAGCAGTTCTTC. It yields the protein CASCVGWGPAGEYNEQFF.

This clonotype has more than one count but fewer than ten. V gene TRBV20-1 combines with J gene TRBJ2-7; TRBD2 agrees at 9 bases. V dropped 3 bases and J dropped 6; count of bases not matched to a gene: 12. In germline, CDR1 is DFQATT, CDR2 SNEGSKA (reference sequence). The CDR3 sequence is 15 residues long. The chain's CDR3 is CSARVPGLALSEQYF. For the CDR3, the DNA is TGCAGTGCTAGGGTACCGGGACTAGCCCTAAGCGAGCAGTACTTC.